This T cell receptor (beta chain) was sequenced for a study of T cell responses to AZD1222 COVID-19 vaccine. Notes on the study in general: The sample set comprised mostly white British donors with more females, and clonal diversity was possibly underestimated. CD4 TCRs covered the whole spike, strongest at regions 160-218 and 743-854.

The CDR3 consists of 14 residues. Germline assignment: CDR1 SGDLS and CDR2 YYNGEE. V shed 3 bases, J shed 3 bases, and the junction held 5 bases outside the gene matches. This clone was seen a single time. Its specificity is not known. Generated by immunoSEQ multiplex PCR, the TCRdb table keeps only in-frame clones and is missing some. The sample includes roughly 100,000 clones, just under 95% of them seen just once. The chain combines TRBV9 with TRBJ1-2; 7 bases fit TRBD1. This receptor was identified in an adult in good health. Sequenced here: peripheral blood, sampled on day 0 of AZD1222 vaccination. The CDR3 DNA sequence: TGTGCCAGCAGCGGACAGGGTTCTCACTATGGCTACACCTTC. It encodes CASSGQGSHYGYTF.